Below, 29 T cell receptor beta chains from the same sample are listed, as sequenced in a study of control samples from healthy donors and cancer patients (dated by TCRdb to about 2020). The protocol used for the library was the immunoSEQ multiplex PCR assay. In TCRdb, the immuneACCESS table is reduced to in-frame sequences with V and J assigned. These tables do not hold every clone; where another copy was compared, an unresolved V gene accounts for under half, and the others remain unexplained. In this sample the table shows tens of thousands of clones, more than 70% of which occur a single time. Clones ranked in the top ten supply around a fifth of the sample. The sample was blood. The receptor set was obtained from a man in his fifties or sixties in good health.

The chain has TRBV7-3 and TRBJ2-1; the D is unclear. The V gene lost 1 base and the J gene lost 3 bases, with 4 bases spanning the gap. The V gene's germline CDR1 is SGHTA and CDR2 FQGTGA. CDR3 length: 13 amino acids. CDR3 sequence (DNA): TGTGCCAGCAGCTTAAACGGCTACAATGAGCAGTTCTTC. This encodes CASSLNGYNEQFF.

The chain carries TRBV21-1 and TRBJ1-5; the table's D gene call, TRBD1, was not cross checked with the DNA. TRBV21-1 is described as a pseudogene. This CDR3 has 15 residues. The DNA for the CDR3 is TGTGCCAGCAGCTTTCCAGGGGGGAGCAATCAGCCCCAGCATTTT. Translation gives CASSFPGGSNQPQHF.

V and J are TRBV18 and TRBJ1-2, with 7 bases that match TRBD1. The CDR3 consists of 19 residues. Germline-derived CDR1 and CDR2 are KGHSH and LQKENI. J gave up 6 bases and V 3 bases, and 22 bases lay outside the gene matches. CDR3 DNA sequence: TGTGCCAGCTCACCGGTGGTAGGATGGCAGGGGGGAAATTTGGATGGCTACACCTTC. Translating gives CASSPVVGWQGGNLDGYTF.

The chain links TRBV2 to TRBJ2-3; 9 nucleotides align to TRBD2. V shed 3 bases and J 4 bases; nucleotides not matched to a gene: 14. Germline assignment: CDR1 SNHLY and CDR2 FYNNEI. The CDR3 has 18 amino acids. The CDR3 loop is CASSEGAGGPGGADTQYF. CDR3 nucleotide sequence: TGTGCCAGCAGTGAGGGAGCGGGAGGACCCGGAGGTGCAGATACGCAGTATTTT.

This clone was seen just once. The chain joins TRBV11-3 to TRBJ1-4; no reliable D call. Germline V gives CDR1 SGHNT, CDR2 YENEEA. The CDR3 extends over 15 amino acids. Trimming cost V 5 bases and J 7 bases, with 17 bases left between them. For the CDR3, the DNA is TGTGCCAGCAGCCCTAGTGAGAATCTAGGTGAAAAACTGTTTTTT. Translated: CASSPSENLGEKLFF.

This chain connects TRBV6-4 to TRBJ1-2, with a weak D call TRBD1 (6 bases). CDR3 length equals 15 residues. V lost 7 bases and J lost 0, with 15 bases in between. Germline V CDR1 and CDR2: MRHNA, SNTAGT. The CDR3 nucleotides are TGTGCCAGCAAACAGAAAGGGACATCTAACTATGGCTACACCTTC. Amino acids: CASKQKGTSNYGYTF.

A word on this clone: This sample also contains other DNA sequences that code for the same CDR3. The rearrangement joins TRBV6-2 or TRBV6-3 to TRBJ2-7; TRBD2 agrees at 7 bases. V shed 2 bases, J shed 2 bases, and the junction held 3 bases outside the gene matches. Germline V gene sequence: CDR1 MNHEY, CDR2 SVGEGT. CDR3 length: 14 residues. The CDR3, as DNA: TGTGCCAGCAGTTACGGCGGGAGACCCTACGAGCAGTACTTC. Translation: CASSYGGRPYEQYF.

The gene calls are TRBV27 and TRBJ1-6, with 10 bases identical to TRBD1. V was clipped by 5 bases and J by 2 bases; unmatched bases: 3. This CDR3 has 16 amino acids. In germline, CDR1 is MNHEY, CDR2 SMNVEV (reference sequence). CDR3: CASSAGTGAYNSPLHF. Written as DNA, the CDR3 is TGTGCCAGCAGTGCCGGGACAGGGGCCTATAATTCACCCCTCCACTTT.

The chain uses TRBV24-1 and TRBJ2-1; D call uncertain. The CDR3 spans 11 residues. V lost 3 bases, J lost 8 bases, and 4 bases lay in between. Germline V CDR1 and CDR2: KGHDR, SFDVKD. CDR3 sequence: CATSDTDEQFF. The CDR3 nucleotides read TGTGCCACCAGTGATACGGATGAGCAGTTCTTC.

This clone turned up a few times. The CDR3 protein is CASSQGTGGWPQHF. The CDR3 DNA reads TGTGCCAGCAGCCAAGGAACAGGGGGCTGGCCCCAGCATTTT. The rearrangement joins TRBV14 to TRBJ1-5; 9 nucleotides align to TRBD1. This CDR3 is built from 14 residues. V trimming: 1 base; J trimming: 9 bases; junction bases outside the gene matches: 4. Looked up from germline, CDR1 is SGHDN and CDR2 is FVKESK.

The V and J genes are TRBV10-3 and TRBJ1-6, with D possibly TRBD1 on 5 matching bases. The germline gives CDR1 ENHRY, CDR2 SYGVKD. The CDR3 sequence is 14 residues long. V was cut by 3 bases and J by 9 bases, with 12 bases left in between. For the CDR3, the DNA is TGTGCCATCAGTGACAGGGATGGGAGTTCACCCCTCCACTTT. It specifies CAISDRDGSSPLHF.

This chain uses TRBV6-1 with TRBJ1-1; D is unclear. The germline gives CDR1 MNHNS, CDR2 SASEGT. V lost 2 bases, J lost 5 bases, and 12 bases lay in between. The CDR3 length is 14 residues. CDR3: CASSEKPLGTEAFF. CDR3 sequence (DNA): TGTGCCAGCAGTGAAAAGCCCCTGGGGACTGAAGCTTTCTTT.

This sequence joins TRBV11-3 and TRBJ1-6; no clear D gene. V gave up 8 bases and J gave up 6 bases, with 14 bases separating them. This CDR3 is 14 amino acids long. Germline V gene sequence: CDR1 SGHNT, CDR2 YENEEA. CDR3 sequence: CASVREWGNSPLHF. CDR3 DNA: TGTGCCAGCGTAAGGGAGTGGGGTAATTCACCCCTCCACTTT.

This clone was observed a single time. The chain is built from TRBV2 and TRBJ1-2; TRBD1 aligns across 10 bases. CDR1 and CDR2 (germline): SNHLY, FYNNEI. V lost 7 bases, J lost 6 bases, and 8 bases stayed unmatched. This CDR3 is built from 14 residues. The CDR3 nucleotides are TGTGCCAGCACTCAGACAGGGGGCGCCGATGGCTACACCTTC. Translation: CASTQTGGADGYTF.

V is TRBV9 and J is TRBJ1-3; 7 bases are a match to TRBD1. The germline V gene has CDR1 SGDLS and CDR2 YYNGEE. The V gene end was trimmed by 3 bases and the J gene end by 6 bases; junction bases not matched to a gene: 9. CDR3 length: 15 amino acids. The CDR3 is CASSANQGGLNTIYF. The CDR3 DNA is TGTGCCAGCAGCGCCAACCAGGGGGGGTTAAACACCATATATTTT.

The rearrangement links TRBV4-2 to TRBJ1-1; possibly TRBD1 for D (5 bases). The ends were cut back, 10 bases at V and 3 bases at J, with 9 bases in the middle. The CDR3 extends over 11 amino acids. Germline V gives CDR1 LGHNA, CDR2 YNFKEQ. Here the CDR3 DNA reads TGTGCCACTGGGGGGTACACTGAAGCTTTCTTT. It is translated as CATGGYTEAFF.

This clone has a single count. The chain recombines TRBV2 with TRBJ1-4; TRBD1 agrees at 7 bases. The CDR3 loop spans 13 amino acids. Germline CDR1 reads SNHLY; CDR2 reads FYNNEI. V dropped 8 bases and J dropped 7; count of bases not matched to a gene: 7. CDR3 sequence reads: CASGGTVGEKLFF. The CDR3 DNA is TGTGCCAGCGGCGGGACAGTCGGTGAAAAACTGTTTTTT.

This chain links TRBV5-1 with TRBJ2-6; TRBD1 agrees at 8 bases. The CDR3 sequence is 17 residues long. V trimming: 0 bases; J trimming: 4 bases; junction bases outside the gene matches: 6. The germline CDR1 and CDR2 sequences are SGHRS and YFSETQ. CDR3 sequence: CASSLGQGASGANVLTF. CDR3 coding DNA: TGCGCCAGCAGCTTGGGCCAGGGGGCGAGCGGGGCCAACGTCCTGACTTTC. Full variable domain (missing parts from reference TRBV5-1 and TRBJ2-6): KAGVTQTPRYLIKTRGQQVTLSCSPISGHRSVSWYQQTPGQGLQFLFEYFSETQRNKGNFPGRFSGRQFSNSRSEMNVSTLELGDSALYLCASSLGQGASGANVLTFGAGSRLTVL.

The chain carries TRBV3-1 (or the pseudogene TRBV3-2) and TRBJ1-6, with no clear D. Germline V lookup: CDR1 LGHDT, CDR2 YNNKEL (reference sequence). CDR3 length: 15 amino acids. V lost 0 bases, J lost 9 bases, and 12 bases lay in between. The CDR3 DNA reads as TGTGCCAGCAGCCAAGATGCCGCTGCAGGTTCACCCCTCCACTTT. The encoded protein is CASSQDAAAGSPLHF.

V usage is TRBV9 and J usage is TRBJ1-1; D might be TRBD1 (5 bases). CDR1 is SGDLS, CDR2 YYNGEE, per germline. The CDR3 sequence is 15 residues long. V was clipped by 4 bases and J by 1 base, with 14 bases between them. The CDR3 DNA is TGTGCCAGCAGCTCCCCCGGGGCCCAGAACACTGAAGCTTTCTTT. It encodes CASSSPGAQNTEAFF.

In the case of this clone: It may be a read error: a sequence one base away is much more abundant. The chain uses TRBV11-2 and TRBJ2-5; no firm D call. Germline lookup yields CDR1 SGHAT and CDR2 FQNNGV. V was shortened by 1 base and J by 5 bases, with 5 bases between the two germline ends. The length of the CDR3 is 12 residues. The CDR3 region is CASSLGRETQYF. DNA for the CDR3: TGTGCCAGCAGCTTAGGGCGGGAGACCCAGTACTTC.

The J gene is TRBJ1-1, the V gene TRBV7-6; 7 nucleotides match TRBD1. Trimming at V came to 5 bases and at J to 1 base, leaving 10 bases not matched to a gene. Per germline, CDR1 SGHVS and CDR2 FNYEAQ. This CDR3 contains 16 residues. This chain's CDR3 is CASSRIIGGANTEAFF. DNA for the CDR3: TGTGCCAGCAGCCGTATTATAGGGGGCGCGAACACTGAAGCTTTCTTT.

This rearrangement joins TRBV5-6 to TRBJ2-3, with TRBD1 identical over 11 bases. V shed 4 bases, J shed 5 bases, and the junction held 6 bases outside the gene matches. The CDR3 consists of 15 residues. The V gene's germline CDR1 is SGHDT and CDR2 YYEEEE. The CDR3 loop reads CASSRTGGFGDTQYF. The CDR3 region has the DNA TGTGCCAGCAGCCGGACAGGGGGCTTTGGAGATACGCAGTATTTT.

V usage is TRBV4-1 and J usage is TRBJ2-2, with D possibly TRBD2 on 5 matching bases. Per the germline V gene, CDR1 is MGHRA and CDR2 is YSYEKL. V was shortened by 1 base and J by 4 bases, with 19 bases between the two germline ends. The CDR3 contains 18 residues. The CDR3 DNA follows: TGCGCCAGCAGCCAAGTGACCGGTGGCAGCCGGGGCACCGGGGAGCTGTTTTTT. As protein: CASSQVTGGSRGTGELFF.

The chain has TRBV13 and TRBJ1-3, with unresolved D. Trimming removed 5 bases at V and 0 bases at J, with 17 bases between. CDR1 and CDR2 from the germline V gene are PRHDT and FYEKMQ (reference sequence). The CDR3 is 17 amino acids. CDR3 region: CASSLRSLEPSGNTIYF. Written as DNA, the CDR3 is TGTGCCAGCAGCCTACGATCCCTTGAGCCCTCTGGAAACACCATATATTTT. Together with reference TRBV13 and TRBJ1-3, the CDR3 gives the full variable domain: AAGVIQSPRHLIKEKRETATLKCYPIPRHDTVYWYQQGPGQDPQFLISFYEKMQSDKGSIPDRFSAQQFSDYHSELNMSSLELGDSALYFCASSLRSLEPSGNTIYFGEGSWLTVV.

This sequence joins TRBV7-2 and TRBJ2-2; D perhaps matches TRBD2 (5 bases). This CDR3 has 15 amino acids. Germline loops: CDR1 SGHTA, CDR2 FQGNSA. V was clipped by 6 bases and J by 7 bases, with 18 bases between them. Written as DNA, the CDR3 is TGTGCCAGCAGACTTTCCCGGGGAAGCGGCGGGGAGCTGTTTTTT. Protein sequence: CASRLSRGSGGELFF.

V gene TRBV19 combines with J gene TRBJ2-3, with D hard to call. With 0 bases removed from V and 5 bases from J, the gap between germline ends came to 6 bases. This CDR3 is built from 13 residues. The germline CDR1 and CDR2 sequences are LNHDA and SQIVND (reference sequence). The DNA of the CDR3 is TGTGCCAGTAGTATAGAAGGTGGAGATACGCAGTATTTT. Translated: CASSIEGGDTQYF.

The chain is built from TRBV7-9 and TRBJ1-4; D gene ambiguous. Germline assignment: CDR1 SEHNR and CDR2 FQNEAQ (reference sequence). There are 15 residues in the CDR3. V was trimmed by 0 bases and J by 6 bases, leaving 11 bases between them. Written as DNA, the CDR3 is TGTGCCAGCAGCTTAGCGGTGGATGCGGATGAAAAACTGTTTTTT. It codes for CASSLAVDADEKLFF.

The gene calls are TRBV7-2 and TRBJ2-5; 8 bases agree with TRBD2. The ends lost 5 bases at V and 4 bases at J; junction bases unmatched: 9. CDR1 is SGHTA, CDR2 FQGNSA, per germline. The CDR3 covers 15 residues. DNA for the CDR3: TGTGCCAGCAGCCCCCGGCGGGGGGATGGAGAGACCCAGTACTTC. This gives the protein CASSPRRGDGETQYF.